This T cell receptor (beta chain) was sequenced for a study of T cell changes during pregnancy in multiple sclerosis (dated by TCRdb to between 2019 and 2020). For the wider study: In women with multiple sclerosis, the researchers looked at how the T cell repertoire shifted as pregnancy progressed.

Remarks on this clone: What this receptor recognizes is not known. No base qualities exist here, and no much larger clone lies one base off it.

For CDR1 and CDR2, the germline V gene (reference sequence) lists SEHNR and FQNEAQ. V is pruned by 5 bases and J by 2 bases, leaving 8 bases of the junction without a gene match. CDR3 length: 15 amino acids, cysteine to phenylalanine. Just CDR3 DNA is preserved here, 45 bases in frame from base 1. The library was generated by the immunoSEQ multiplex PCR assay. TCRdb took this table from immuneACCESS and kept in-frame rearrangements with V and J called. Such tables lack part of the clones; where checked against another copy, unresolved V genes explain under half of the gap, and the rest is unexplained. This sample comprises some 120,000 clones, 90% to 95% of them detected only once. Of the sample, less than 2% is held by the ten largest clones.

Source: peripheral blood, taken in the third trimester of pregnancy. The V and J segments used are TRBV7-9 and TRBJ1-1; TRBD1 agrees with 7 junctional bases. The sequence came from a female donor with multiple sclerosis, enrolled in a pregnancy study. The CDR3: CASSPTGTVNTEAFF. The nucleotide sequence is TGTGCCAGCAGCCCCACCGGGACAGTCAACACTGAAGCTTTCTTT.